The 10 T cell receptor beta chains below come from one sample, sequenced in a study of T cell responses to AZD1222 COVID-19 vaccine. Clones were read by immunoSEQ multiplex PCR, and TCRdb kept only the in-frame ones, dropping some. The table records 100,000 to 120,000 clones, approximately 90% of them present only once. Sequenced here: peripheral blood, sampled on day 0 of AZD1222 vaccination. All receptors come from an adult in good health.

This chain connects TRBV7-8 to TRBJ2-7, with 12 bases aligning to TRBD2. The CDR3 sequence is 15 residues long. CDR1 and CDR2 from the germline V gene are SGHVS and FQNEAQ. V dropped 4 bases and J dropped 0; count of bases not matched to a gene: 1. The CDR3 nucleotides read TGTGCCAGCAGCTCACTAGCGGGGGGCTCCTACGAGCAGTACTTC. It translates to CASSSLAGGSYEQYF.

This chain connects TRBV5-1 to TRBJ2-2, with D uncertain. With 7 bases removed from V and 1 base from J, the gap between germline ends came to 11 bases. Germline V gene lookup returns CDR1 SGHRS and CDR2 YFSETQ. The CDR3 is 14 residues long. The CDR3 nucleotides are TGCGCCAGCCACTCCACGGGGAACACCGGGGAGCTGTTTTTT. Its protein product is CASHSTGNTGELFF.

The rearrangement joins TRBV30 to TRBJ1-5; tentative D call: TRBD1 (5 bases). Germline CDR1 GTSNPN, CDR2 SVGIG (reference sequence). Trimming took off 6 bases at V and 0 bases at J, with 9 bases between the two ends. CDR3 length: 13 residues. In nucleotides, the CDR3 is TGTGCCTGTCAGACAGATAGCAATCAGCCCCAGCATTTT. Protein sequence: CACQTDSNQPQHF.

The V gene is TRBV6-5, the J gene TRBJ2-2, with 8 bases matching TRBD1. V dropped 6 bases and J dropped 1; count of bases not matched to a gene: 1. The CDR3 covers 14 residues. The V gene's germline CDR1 is MNHEY and CDR2 SVGAGI. CDR3 nucleotides: TGTGCCAGCAGGGACAGGGTGAACACCGGGGAGCTGTTTTTT. The encoded protein is CASRDRVNTGELFF.

The CDR3 here is CASSRVRVSDNSPLHF. CDR3 DNA sequence: TGTGCCAGCAGCCGAGTCAGGGTTTCGGATAATTCACCCCTCCACTTT. The gene calls are TRBV14 and TRBJ1-6, with D maybe TRBD1 (5 bases). Trimming took 4 bases from V and 5 from J, leaving 15 bases between them. This CDR3 has 16 residues. The V gene's germline CDR1 is SGHDN and CDR2 FVKESK.

This chain connects TRBV10-2 to TRBJ2-7; 7 nucleotides align to TRBD2. This CDR3 is 14 amino acids long. Unmatched junction bases numbered 2, after V lost 3 bases and J lost 0 bases. CDR1 is WSHSY, CDR2 SAAADI, per germline. The CDR3: CASSDGGYSYEQYF. DNA of the CDR3: TGCGCCAGCAGTGACGGGGGGTACTCCTACGAGCAGTACTTC.

This chain links TRBV28 with TRBJ1-1; perhaps TRBD1 as D (6 bases). Trimming stripped 6 bases from V and 6 bases from J, with 17 bases between. The CDR3 contains 14 residues. Germline V lookup: CDR1 MDHEN, CDR2 SYDVKM. The CDR3 reads CASSMRGARPEAFF. The CDR3 nucleotides read TGTGCCAGCAGCATGCGGGGGGCGCGTCCTGAAGCTTTCTTT.

The chain couples TRBV9 to TRBJ1-2, with TRBD1 matching over 7 bases. Per the germline V gene, CDR1 is SGDLS and CDR2 is YYNGEE. J lost 6 bases, V lost 3 bases, and 14 bases had no gene match. The CDR3 extends over 16 amino acids. Here the CDR3 DNA reads TGTGCCAGCAGCGCCTCTCCACGACAGGGCAGCGATGGCTACACCTTC. Translating it yields CASSASPRQGSDGYTF.

The genes are TRBV7-2 and TRBJ2-7; D gene uncertain. Per the germline V gene, CDR1 is SGHTA and CDR2 is FQGNSA. CDR3 length: 15 residues. Trimming stripped 0 bases from V and 2 bases from J, with 11 bases between. The CDR3 loop reads CASSLAVGETYEQYF. In DNA form, the CDR3 reads TGTGCCAGCAGCTTAGCGGTAGGAGAAACCTACGAGCAGTACTTC.

This clone was picked up a small number of times. V gene TRBV28 combines with J gene TRBJ1-2; 7 bases match TRBD1. V shed 9 bases and J 3 bases; nucleotides not matched to a gene: 10. The germline V gene encodes CDR1 MDHEN and CDR2 SYDVKM. This CDR3 has 14 amino acids. CDR3 sequence (DNA): TGTGCCAGTCGTCAGGGGGAGAGTTACTATGGCTACACCTTC. This encodes CASRQGESYYGYTF.